The 10 T cell receptor beta chains given below trace back to one sample, sequenced in a study of T cells after yellow fever vaccination. TCRdb passed the 5' RACE reads through MiXCR, listing each CDR3 protein once. The sample has about 350,000 distinct CDR3 sequences, 7% to 9% seen once; the top ten hold around 17%. The sequencing here drew on PBMCs, taken about 49 days after the first yellow fever vaccination. These receptor sequences come from a man aged 18-30 years who received the YFV17D yellow fever vaccine.

This clonotype was observed a handful of times. The chain is built from TRBV4-3 and TRBJ2-2; 9 positions agree with TRBD1. Trimming at V came to 5 bases and at J to 5 bases, leaving 12 bases not matched to a gene. In germline, CDR1 is LGHNA, CDR2 YSLEER. CDR3 length: 17 residues. The chain's CDR3 is CASSGTSGTGMTGELFF. CDR3 DNA sequence: TGCGCCAGCAGCGGGACTTCCGGGACAGGGATGACCGGGGAGCTGTTTTTT.

The genes are TRBV7-6 and TRBJ2-3; the match to TRBD1 covers 10 bases. Looked up from germline, CDR1 is SGHVS and CDR2 is FNYEAQ. The CDR3 is 18 residues long. The junction had 12 bases not matched to a gene; V was cut back by 1 base and J by 5 bases. The chain's CDR3 is CASSLVGTGESGGDTQYF. The DNA for the CDR3 is TGTGCCAGCAGCTTAGTCGGGACAGGGGAGTCGGGTGGAGATACGCAGTATTTT.

This clonotype was picked up a small number of times. This chain connects TRBV28 to TRBJ2-3; no clear D. The V end lost 6 bases, the J end lost 1 base, and 14 bases lay between the germline ends. From germline, CDR1 is MDHEN and CDR2 SYDVKM. The CDR3 extends over 15 amino acids. DNA of the CDR3: TGTGCCAGCAGCTCTTCCGCATCGGGCACAGATACGCAGTATTTT. This sequence encodes CASSSSASGTDTQYF.

Points on this clonotype: Being one base from a much bigger clone, this may be a read error. J is TRBJ2-1 and V is TRBV5-1; D uncertain. V lost 4 bases and J lost 9, with 8 bases in between. The CDR3 is 11 amino acids. Germline CDR1 is SGHRS and CDR2 is YFSETQ. The DNA of the CDR3 is TGCGCCAGCAGCGCCCGGGTTGAGCAGTTCTTC. Protein: CASSARVEQFF.

A few counts support this clonotype. J is TRBJ2-1 and V is TRBV5-1, with 7 bases matching TRBD2. Germline assignment: CDR1 SGHRS and CDR2 YFSETQ. V lost 2 bases, J lost 4 bases, and 6 bases stayed unmatched. This CDR3 is 15 amino acids long. This CDR3 reads CASSFGGILYNEQFF. The CDR3 nucleotides are TGCGCCAGCAGCTTCGGGGGGATACTATACAATGAGCAGTTCTTC.

This clonotype was observed a few times. The rearrangement links TRBV6-5 to TRBJ1-2, with 12 bases aligning to TRBD1. V was clipped by 9 bases and J by 3 bases; unmatched bases: 11. Germline V CDR1 and CDR2: MNHEY, SVGAGI. The CDR3 is made up of 16 amino acids. CDR3 nucleotides: TGTGCCAGTATTACCCCGGGACAGGGGGCAGACTATGGCTACACCTTC. Its protein product is CASITPGQGADYGYTF.

This clonotype occurred many times. The chain has TRBV7-3 and TRBJ1-1; D gene uncertain. Per the germline V gene, CDR1 is SGHTA and CDR2 is FQGTGA. The length of the CDR3 is 13 residues. The V gene lost 2 bases and the J gene lost 6 bases, with 10 bases spanning the gap. CDR3 in DNA: TGTGCCAGCAGCTTAGTCCCCTCCGCTGAAGCTTTCTTT. Encoded protein: CASSLVPSAEAFF.

V gene TRBV14 combines with J gene TRBJ2-1; maybe TRBD1 (6 bases). V was cut by 3 bases and J by 0 bases, with 12 bases left in between. Germline V gene data show CDR1 as SGHDN and CDR2 as FVKESK. This CDR3 spans 16 amino acids. The CDR3 protein is CASSHDRFSSYNEQFF. The DNA for the CDR3 is TGTGCCAGCAGCCACGACAGGTTTAGCTCCTACAATGAGCAGTTCTTC.

In this sample, this clonotype turned up a few times. The rearrangement uses TRBV7-2 and TRBJ1-1; the D gene is possibly TRBD1 (5 bases). V lost 1 base to trimming and J lost 5 bases, with 11 bases between them. Germline lookup yields CDR1 SGHTA and CDR2 FQGNSA. The CDR3 runs 14 residues. The CDR3 nucleotides read TGTGCCAGCAGCTTAGGGCAGTGGGGGACTGAAGCTTTCTTT. It translates to CASSLGQWGTEAFF.

V is TRBV24-1 and J is TRBJ2-1, with D perhaps TRBD2 (6 bases). Germline-derived CDR1 and CDR2 are KGHDR and SFDVKD. V was shortened by 4 bases and J by 7 bases, with 22 bases between the two germline ends. This CDR3 has 17 amino acids. CDR3 protein: CATSEPPGTQPKNEQFF. The DNA for the CDR3 is TGTGCCACCAGTGAACCTCCCGGGACTCAGCCCAAAAATGAGCAGTTCTTC.